This TCR beta chain emerged from a study of T-cell reconstitution after alpha-beta-depleted transplantation in children. The germline CDR1 and CDR2 sequences are LNHNV and YYDKDF (reference sequence). Germline trimming cut 5 bases from V and 2 bases from J; bases unmatched to any gene: 13. The CDR3 loop spans 18 amino acids. A library of TCRbeta sequences, prepared with unique molecular identifiers, was generated. Using its own MiXCR run on the PCR reads, TCRdb lists one record per CDR3 protein. This table has nearly 550,000 distinct CDR3 sequences, around 20% appearing once. This chain joins TRBV15 and TRBJ2-3; 10 bases agree with TRBD2. This sample comprised PBMCs from the stem cell graft donor, obtained from the stem cell graft. The origin of this receptor is a human donor who donated a stem cell graft to a child with acute lymphoblastic leukemia. CDR3 DNA: TGTGCCACCAGCGGTGGGACTAGCGAAACCGAATACACAGATACGCAGTATTTT. The encoded protein is CATSGGTSETEYTDTQYF. Drawing the rest from reference TRBV15 and TRBJ2-3, the complete variable domain is DAMVIQNPRYQVTQFGKPVTLSCSQTLNHNVMYWYQQKSSQAPKLLFHYYDKDFNNEADTPDNFQSRRPNTSFCFLDIRSPGLGDTAMYLCATSGGTSETEYTDTQYFGPGTRLTVL.